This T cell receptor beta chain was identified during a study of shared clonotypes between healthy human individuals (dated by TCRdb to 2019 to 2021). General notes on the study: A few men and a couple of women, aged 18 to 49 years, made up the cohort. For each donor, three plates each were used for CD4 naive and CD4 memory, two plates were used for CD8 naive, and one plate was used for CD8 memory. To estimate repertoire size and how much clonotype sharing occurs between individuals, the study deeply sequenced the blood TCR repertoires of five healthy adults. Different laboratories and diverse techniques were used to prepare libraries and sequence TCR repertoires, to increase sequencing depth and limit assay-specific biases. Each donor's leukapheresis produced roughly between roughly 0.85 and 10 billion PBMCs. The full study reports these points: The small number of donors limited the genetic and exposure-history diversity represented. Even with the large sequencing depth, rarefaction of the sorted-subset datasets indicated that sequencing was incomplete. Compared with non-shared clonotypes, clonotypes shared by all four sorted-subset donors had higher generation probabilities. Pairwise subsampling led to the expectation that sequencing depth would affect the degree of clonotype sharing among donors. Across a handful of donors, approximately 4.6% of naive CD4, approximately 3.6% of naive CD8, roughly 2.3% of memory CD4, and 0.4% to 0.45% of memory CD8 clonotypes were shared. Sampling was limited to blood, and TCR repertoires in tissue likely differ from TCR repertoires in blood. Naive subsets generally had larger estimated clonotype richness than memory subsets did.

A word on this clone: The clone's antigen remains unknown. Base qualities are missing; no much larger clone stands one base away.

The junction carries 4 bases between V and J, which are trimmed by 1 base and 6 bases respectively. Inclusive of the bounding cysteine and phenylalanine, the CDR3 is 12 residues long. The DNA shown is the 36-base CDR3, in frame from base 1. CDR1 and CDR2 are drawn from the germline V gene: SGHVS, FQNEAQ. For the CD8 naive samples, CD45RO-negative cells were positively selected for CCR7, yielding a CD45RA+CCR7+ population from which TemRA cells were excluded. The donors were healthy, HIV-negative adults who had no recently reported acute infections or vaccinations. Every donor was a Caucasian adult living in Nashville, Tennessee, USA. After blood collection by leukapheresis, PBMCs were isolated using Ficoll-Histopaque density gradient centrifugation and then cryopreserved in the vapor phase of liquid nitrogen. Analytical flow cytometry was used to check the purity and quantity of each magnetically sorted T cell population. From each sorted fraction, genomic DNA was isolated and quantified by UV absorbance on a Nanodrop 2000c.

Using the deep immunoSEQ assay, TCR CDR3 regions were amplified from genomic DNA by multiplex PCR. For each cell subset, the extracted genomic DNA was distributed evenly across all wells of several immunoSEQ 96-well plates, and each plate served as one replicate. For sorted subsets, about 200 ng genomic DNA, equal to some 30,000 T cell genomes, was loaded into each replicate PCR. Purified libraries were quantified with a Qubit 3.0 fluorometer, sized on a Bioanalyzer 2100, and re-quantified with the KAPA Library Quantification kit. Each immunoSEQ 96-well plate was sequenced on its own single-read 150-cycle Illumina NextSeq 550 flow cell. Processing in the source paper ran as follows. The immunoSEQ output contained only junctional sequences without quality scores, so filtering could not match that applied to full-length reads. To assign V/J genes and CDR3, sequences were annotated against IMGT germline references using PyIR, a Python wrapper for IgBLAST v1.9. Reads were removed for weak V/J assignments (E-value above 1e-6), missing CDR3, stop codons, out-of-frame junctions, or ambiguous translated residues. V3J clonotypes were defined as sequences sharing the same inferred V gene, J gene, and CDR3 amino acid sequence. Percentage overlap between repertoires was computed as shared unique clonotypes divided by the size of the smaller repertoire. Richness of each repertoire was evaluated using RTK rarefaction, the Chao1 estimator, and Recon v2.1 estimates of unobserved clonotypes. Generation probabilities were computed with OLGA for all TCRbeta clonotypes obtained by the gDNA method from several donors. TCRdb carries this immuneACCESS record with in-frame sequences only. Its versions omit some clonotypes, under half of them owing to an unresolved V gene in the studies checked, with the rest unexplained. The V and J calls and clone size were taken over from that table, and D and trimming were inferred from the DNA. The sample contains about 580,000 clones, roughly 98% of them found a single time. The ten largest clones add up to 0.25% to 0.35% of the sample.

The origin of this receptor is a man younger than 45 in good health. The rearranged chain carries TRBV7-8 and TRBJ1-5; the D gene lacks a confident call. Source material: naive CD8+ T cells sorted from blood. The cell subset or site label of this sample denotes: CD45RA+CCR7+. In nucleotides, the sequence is TGTGCCAGCAGCTTAGTGGGTCAGCCCCAGCATTTT. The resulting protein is CASSLVGQPQHF.